Shown below are 10 T cell receptor beta chains from a single sample sequenced in a study of early T cells in non-severe SARS-CoV-2 infection. TCRdb fed the 5' RACE reads into MiXCR, producing one record per CDR3 protein. The table lists 60,000 or so distinct CDR3 sequences, roughly 12% of them singletons, with around 2.8% in the top ten. Input material: whole blood. The receptors stem from an adult who was a healthcare worker with PCR-confirmed SARS-CoV-2 infection or an uninfected control (not recorded which).

The rearrangement joins TRBV12-3 or TRBV12-4 to TRBJ2-3; possible D gene TRBD2, 5 bases. CDR3 length equals 16 residues. With 3 bases removed from V and 1 base from J, the gap between germline ends came to 14 bases. CDR3 amino acids: CASSLGVGARTDTQYF. CDR3 DNA sequence: TGTGCCAGCAGTTTGGGAGTGGGAGCTCGCACAGATACGCAGTATTTT.

The V call is TRBV5-1, the J call TRBJ2-5, with 7 bases that match TRBD1. V shed 0 bases and J 2 bases; nucleotides not matched to a gene: 4. Per germline, CDR1 SGHRS and CDR2 YFSETQ. This CDR3 contains 15 residues. The CDR3, as DNA: TGCGCCAGCAGCTTGGAAGGGGGCGGGCAAGAGACCCAGTACTTC. Its translation: CASSLEGGGQETQYF.

The chain employs TRBV20-1 and TRBJ2-7; TRBD1 is a possible D gene (6 bases). Germline lookup yields CDR1 DFQATT and CDR2 SNEGSKA (reference sequence). Trimming cost V 4 bases and J 5 bases, with 18 bases left between them. The CDR3 length is 14 residues. CDR3 sequence reads: CSAIGDTPLNEQYF. The CDR3 DNA follows: TGCAGTGCTATAGGGGACACCCCGTTAAACGAGCAGTACTTC.

The CDR3 sequence: CASRGQGDTEAFF. As DNA, the CDR3 is TGTGCCAGCAGGGGACAGGGGGACACTGAAGCTTTCTTT. This chain links TRBV12-3 or TRBV12-4 with TRBJ1-1, with 11 bases aligning to TRBD1. The CDR3 has 13 residues. Losses at the gene ends were 6 bases for V and 3 bases for J; bases not matched to a gene: 0.

This clonotype was found a few times. This chain uses TRBV2 with TRBJ2-5; 8 nucleotides align to TRBD2. Germline trimming cut 7 bases from V and 4 bases from J; bases unmatched to any gene: 8. Germline CDR1 and CDR2: SNHLY and FYNNEI. CDR3 length equals 14 residues. The CDR3 here is CASTADGTRETQYF. Written as DNA, the CDR3 is TGTGCCAGCACCGCCGACGGGACTAGAGAGACCCAGTACTTC.

This clonotype was observed at least ten times. V and J are TRBV11-2 and TRBJ2-3; 8 nucleotides align to TRBD1. The CDR3 length is 16 residues. In germline, CDR1 is SGHAT, CDR2 FQNNGV. J gave up 1 base and V 8 bases, and 11 bases lay outside the gene matches. The CDR3 here is CASETNRGSRTDTQYF. CDR3 DNA: TGTGCCAGCGAAACAAACAGGGGGTCCCGCACAGATACGCAGTATTTT.

This clonotype was counted only a few times. The rearrangement uses TRBV5-1 and TRBJ1-1; no firm D call. V lost 2 bases to trimming and J lost 4 bases, with 9 bases between them. Per germline, CDR1 SGHRS and CDR2 YFSETQ. The CDR3 has 13 residues. The CDR3 here is CASSFRIGTEAFF. DNA of the CDR3: TGCGCCAGCAGCTTTAGAATCGGCACTGAAGCTTTCTTT.

In its sample, this clonotype was seen many times. V and J are TRBV29-1 and TRBJ2-1; 9 bases map to TRBD1. With V trimmed by 3 bases and J by 2 bases, 8 bases remained unmatched. The length of the CDR3 is 16 residues. Per the germline V gene, CDR1 is SQVTM and CDR2 is ANQGSEA. The CDR3 DNA reads as TGCAGCGTTGAGGGAGGACAGGGGCGGACCTACAATGAGCAGTTCTTC. Amino acid sequence: CSVEGGQGRTYNEQFF.

V gene TRBV11-2 combines with J gene TRBJ1-1; D gene unclear. The V gene lost 4 bases and the J gene lost 7 bases, with 13 bases spanning the gap. The CDR3 has 13 amino acids. Germline CDR1 reads SGHAT; CDR2 reads FQNNGV. In DNA, the CDR3 is TGTGCCAGCAGCTCCATCACAAGGATTGAAGCTTTCTTT. This encodes CASSSITRIEAFF.

This clonotype was observed at least ten times. The rearrangement uses TRBV2 and TRBJ1-2; weak D call: TRBD1 (6 bases). From germline, CDR1 is SNHLY and CDR2 FYNNEI. Trimming removed 4 bases from V and 3 bases from J, with 9 bases in between. The CDR3 runs to 13 residues. The CDR3 DNA reads as TGTGCCAGCAGTGGCAGGGGTGACTATGGCTACACCTTC. Its protein product is CASSGRGDYGYTF.